The 10 T cell receptor beta chains presented below share a single source sample, sequenced in a study of T cells in Graves' hyperthyroidism and ophthalmopathy. Regions amplified from RNA transcripts were the TCR beta CDR3 regions. When the TCR CDR3 underwent first-round RT-PCR, the HTBI primer set was used. A single record per CDR3 protein comes from TCRdb applying MiXCR to the multiplex PCR reads. The top ten hold approximately 8% of the sample, which has about 400,000 distinct CDR3 sequences, around a sixth seen once. What was sequenced was blood. These receptors all come from a woman between 18 and 30 years old with Graves' hyperthyroidism.

The chain joins TRBV29-1 to TRBJ1-2; the D is unclear. Between the trimmed V and J ends, which lost 3 bases and 4 bases, there was a span of 15 bases. Germline values: CDR1 SQVTM, CDR2 ANQGSEA. This CDR3 is built from 14 residues. The CDR3 loop reads CSVERLGKGYGYTF. As DNA, the CDR3 is TGCAGCGTTGAGAGGCTGGGGAAGGGCTATGGCTACACCTTC.

Ten or more counts support this clonotype. V usage is TRBV27 and J usage is TRBJ1-6; a weak D match, TRBD1 (5 bases). The CDR3 contains 12 residues. V lost 4 bases and J 9 bases, leaving 7 bases between the germline ends. Per the germline V gene, CDR1 is MNHEY and CDR2 is SMNVEV (reference sequence). CDR3 DNA: TGTGCCAGCAGTTGGGGGGGTTCACCCCTCCACTTT. Translating gives CASSWGGSPLHF.

This clonotype was seen at least ten times. V gene TRBV2 combines with J gene TRBJ1-1; a possible D gene is TRBD1 (5 bases). Germline V gene lookup returns CDR1 SNHLY and CDR2 FYNNEI. V was cut by 6 bases and J by 11 bases, with 16 bases left in between. The CDR3 consists of 12 residues. DNA of the CDR3: TGTGCCAGCAGCCCCGGGGCCTCCGGGGCTTTCTTT. Protein sequence: CASSPGASGAFF.

There are many counts of this clonotype. V and J are TRBV19 and TRBJ2-2, with 11 bases identical to TRBD2. CDR1 and CDR2 (germline): LNHDA, SQIVND (reference sequence). The CDR3 sequence is 20 residues long. V lost 6 bases and J lost 6; bases outside the gene matches: 21. DNA of the CDR3: TGTGCCAGTAGCCCGTCCCGTCCTAGCGGGAGGTTTTTTGAGGCCGGGGAGCTGTTTTTT. Translated, it gives CASSPSRPSGRFFEAGELFF.

This clonotype was counted at least ten times. V and J are TRBV6-1 and TRBJ1-6, with D possibly being TRBD1 (5 bases). CDR1 and CDR2 from the germline V gene are MNHNS and SASEGT. The V end lost 5 bases, the J end lost 2 bases, and 13 bases lay between the germline ends. This CDR3 is built from 16 residues. The CDR3 sequence is CASSYRGDPYNSPLHF. DNA for the CDR3: TGTGCCAGCAGTTACCGGGGGGACCCCTATAATTCACCCCTCCACTTT.

This clonotype was observed many times. This chain links TRBV20-1 with TRBJ1-1, with D uncertain. CDR1 and CDR2 from the germline V gene are DFQATT and SNEGSKA (reference sequence). The CDR3 spans 14 residues. Trimming took off 0 bases at V and 4 bases at J, with 12 bases between the two ends. CDR3 in amino acids: CSARDAYGTTEAFF. The CDR3 nucleotides read TGCAGTGCTAGAGATGCGTACGGTACCACTGAAGCTTTCTTT.

This clonotype was counted ten times or more. This sequence joins TRBV6-6 and TRBJ2-3; 11 nucleotides agree with TRBD2. Germline V gives CDR1 MNHNY, CDR2 SVGAGI (reference sequence). The CDR3 spans 17 residues. V trimming: 0 bases; J trimming: 6 bases; junction bases outside the gene matches: 8. CDR3: CASSYSASGGKRDTQYF. The CDR3 DNA reads TGTGCCAGCAGTTACTCGGCTAGCGGGGGGAAAAGGGATACGCAGTATTTT.

This clonotype was seen at least ten times. The chain joins TRBV20-1 to TRBJ1-4; no definite D call. Trimming stripped 1 base from V and 4 bases from J, with 10 bases between. This CDR3 is built from 14 residues. From germline, CDR1 is DFQATT and CDR2 SNEGSKA (reference sequence). The CDR3 loop is CSARVGRSNEKLFF. The CDR3 DNA reads as TGCAGTGCTAGAGTAGGGCGGAGTAATGAAAAACTGTTTTTT.

The table lists this clonotype with many counts. The CDR3 is CASSPVRGKETQYF. The CDR3 DNA reads TGTGCCAGCTCACCAGTCCGGGGGAAGGAGACCCAGTACTTC. The chain recombines TRBV18 with TRBJ2-5; D might be TRBD2 (6 bases). CDR3 length: 14 amino acids. V dropped 2 bases and J dropped 5 bases, with 12 bases sitting between them. The germline CDR1 and CDR2 sequences are KGHSH and LQKENI.

The sample holds many counts of this clonotype. The chain couples TRBV5-1 to TRBJ1-1; perhaps TRBD1 as D (5 bases). The length of the CDR3 is 14 residues. The ends were cut back, 3 bases at V and 4 bases at J, with 13 bases in the middle. Germline V gene sequence: CDR1 SGHRS, CDR2 YFSETQ. This CDR3 is CASSYSGTATEAFF. As DNA, the CDR3 is TGCGCCAGCAGCTACTCCGGGACGGCCACTGAAGCTTTCTTT.